One sample yielded the 25 T cell receptor beta chains listed below, sequenced in a study of radiotherapy plus CTLA-4 blockade in lung cancer. This table comes from immunoSEQ multiplex PCR, and its TCRdb copy is limited to in-frame clones, with some not included. The sample has 70,000 to 100,000 clones; 75% to 90% are singletons. The material was peripheral blood, obtained from a patient treated with radiotherapy plus ipilimumab. The receptors were sampled from a human donor with non-small cell lung cancer who had a partial response to radiotherapy plus ipilimumab.

The genes are TRBV6-1 and TRBJ2-7; maybe TRBD1 (5 bases). V was trimmed by 7 bases and J by 0 bases, leaving 16 bases between them. This CDR3 has 15 amino acids. Germline-derived CDR1 and CDR2 are MNHNS and SASEGT. The CDR3 DNA reads as TGTGCCAGCATCTCTGGGGCGCTGAGCTCCTACGAGCAGTACTTC. Protein: CASISGALSSYEQYF.

Worth noting for this clone: Mismatch with germline at one junction end may stem from a read error. The V and J genes are TRBV6-5 and TRBJ1-1; tentative D call: TRBD1 (6 bases). Germline-derived CDR1 and CDR2 are MNHEY and SVGAGI. This CDR3 comprises 12 residues. The CDR3, as DNA: TGTGCCAGCAGTCAGGGGACCGGCGACCGCCTTTTT. This gives the protein CASSQGTGDRLF.

The CDR3 reads CASSEFPSGYNEQFF. The CDR3 DNA reads TGTGCCAGCAGTGAATTTCCTAGCGGCTACAATGAGCAGTTCTTC. V usage is TRBV2 and J usage is TRBJ2-1; 7 bases map to TRBD2. The CDR3 runs 15 residues. The V segment lost 2 bases and the J segment 3 bases; nucleotides outside the gene matches: 4. The germline CDR1 and CDR2 sequences are SNHLY and FYNNEI. Full variable domain (rest looked up from reference TRBV2 and TRBJ2-1): EPEVTQTPSHQVTQMGQEVILRCVPISNHLYFYWYRQILGQKVEFLVSFYNNEISEKSEIFDDQFSVERPDGSNFTLKIRSTKLEDSAMYFCASSEFPSGYNEQFFGPGTRLTVL.

V and J are TRBV28 and TRBJ2-2; D unresolved. In germline, CDR1 is MDHEN, CDR2 SYDVKM. The CDR3 is 14 amino acids. Trimming pared 1 base from V and 1 base from J, leaving 4 bases between. The CDR3 sequence is CASSLSGNTGELFF. The CDR3 DNA is TGTGCCAGCAGTTTATCAGGGAACACCGGGGAGCTGTTTTTT.

V and J are TRBV10-3 and TRBJ2-2; D call uncertain. The CDR3 has 11 amino acids. V was shortened by 10 bases and J by 1 base, with 4 bases between the two germline ends. Germline V gives CDR1 ENHRY, CDR2 SYGVKD. In DNA, the CDR3 is TGTGCCACCAAGAACACCGGGGAGCTGTTTTTT. It specifies CATKNTGELFF.

The rearrangement uses TRBV7-8 and TRBJ1-5; weak D call: TRBD1 (6 bases). Germline V gene sequence: CDR1 SGHVS, CDR2 FQNEAQ. V was cut by 4 bases and J by 3 bases, with 13 bases left in between. CDR3 length: 15 amino acids. CDR3 region: CASSSDRTYNQPQHF. In DNA, the CDR3 is TGTGCCAGCAGCTCAGACAGGACTTACAATCAGCCCCAGCATTTT.

The chain uses TRBV9 and TRBJ2-2; TRBD2 matches 7 bases. V trimming: 1 base; J trimming: 1 base; junction bases outside the gene matches: 13. Germline CDR1 and CDR2: SGDLS and YYNGEE. The CDR3 consists of 19 residues. CDR3 amino acids: CASSVTLTTGGRNTGELFF. CDR3 sequence (DNA): TGTGCCAGCAGCGTAACACTGACGACTGGCGGGAGGAACACCGGGGAGCTGTTTTTT.

V usage is TRBV11-2 and J usage is TRBJ2-1; TRBD2 aligns across 10 bases. This CDR3 has 16 residues. CDR1 and CDR2 (germline): SGHAT, FQNNGV. V lost 3 bases to trimming and J lost 2 bases; unmatched junction nucleotides: 4. In DNA, the CDR3 is TGTGCCAGCAGCTTTCTAGCGGGAGTTCCCTACAATGAGCAGTTCTTC. Its translation: CASSFLAGVPYNEQFF.

V usage is TRBV4-1 and J usage is TRBJ1-5; no reliable D call. The CDR3 loop spans 18 amino acids. Germline V gives CDR1 MGHRA, CDR2 YSYEKL. Trimming shortened V by 0 bases and J by 1 base, and 16 bases separated the two germline ends. The CDR3 DNA follows: TGCGCCAGCAGCCAAGAATGGGCCCGGCTACAGAGCAATCAGCCCCAGCATTTT. Translation gives CASSQEWARLQSNQPQHF.

This chain links TRBV4-1 with TRBJ2-2; 7 bases agree with TRBD1. The germline gives CDR1 MGHRA, CDR2 YSYEKL. The CDR3 runs 15 residues. V was pared by 0 bases and J by 4 bases, with 2 bases of the junction left unmatched. The CDR3 nucleotides read TGCGCCAGCAGCCAAGAGGACAGGCCCACCGGGGAGCTGTTTTTT. Translated, it gives CASSQEDRPTGELFF.

This clone was observed a few times. This rearrangement joins TRBV10-2 to TRBJ1-5; D is undetermined. CDR1 and CDR2 (germline): WSHSY, SAAADI. This CDR3 region has 12 residues. Trimming stripped 7 bases from V and 6 bases from J, with 10 bases between. The CDR3 protein is CASTPGSQPQHF. For the CDR3, the DNA is TGCGCCAGCACCCCGGGTAGTCAGCCCCAGCATTTT.

J is TRBJ1-6 and V is TRBV7-2, with 9 bases matching TRBD1. V lost 2 bases and J lost 9; bases outside the gene matches: 14. The CDR3 contains 18 residues. Germline values: CDR1 SGHTA, CDR2 FQGNSA. CDR3 sequence reads: CASSLPLGTGRGGSPLHF. The CDR3 DNA reads as TGTGCCAGCAGCTTACCTCTCGGGACAGGGAGGGGGGGTTCACCCCTCCACTTT.

The rearrangement uses TRBV29-1 and TRBJ2-5, with 8 nucleotides matching TRBD1. Losses at the gene ends were 4 bases for V and 3 bases for J; bases not matched to a gene: 7. Germline CDR1 reads SQVTM; CDR2 reads ANQGSEA. The CDR3 consists of 14 residues. The CDR3 DNA reads TGCAGCGTTGTCCGATGGACAGGGAAAGAGACCCAGTACTTC. Its protein is CSVVRWTGKETQYF.

This chain uses TRBV14 with TRBJ2-7; a possible D gene is TRBD2 (5 bases). The CDR3 spans 14 residues. Germline V gives CDR1 SGHDN, CDR2 FVKESK. Trimming took off 1 base at V and 3 bases at J, with 10 bases between the two ends. The CDR3 nucleotides are TGTGCCAGCAGCCAAGCAGGCGGGTTCTACGAGCAGTACTTC. This gives the protein CASSQAGGFYEQYF.

The chain couples TRBV30 to TRBJ2-2; 11 bases fit TRBD2. This CDR3 contains 18 residues. J gave up 6 bases and V 1 base, and 13 bases lay outside the gene matches. CDR1 GTSNPN and CDR2 SVGIG come from the germline V gene (reference sequence). The DNA of the CDR3 is TGTGCCTGGAGTGCAGGACCCACTAGCGGGAGCTTTTCCGGGGAGCTGTTTTTT. Translated, it gives CAWSAGPTSGSFSGELFF.

V is TRBV6-5 and J is TRBJ2-2, with a tentative D call TRBD2 (5 bases). CDR1 is MNHEY, CDR2 SVGAGI, per germline. The CDR3 covers 12 residues. Between the trimmed V and J ends, which lost 2 bases and 9 bases, there was a span of 7 bases. The DNA for the CDR3 is TGTGCCAGCAGTTACCTAGCCCGGGAGCTGTTTTTT. As protein: CASSYLARELFF.

The chain couples TRBV28 to TRBJ1-2; 9 bases align to TRBD1. There are 13 residues in the CDR3. J lost 6 bases, V lost 2 bases, and 1 base had no gene match. The V gene's germline CDR1 is MDHEN and CDR2 SYDVKM. The CDR3 here is CASSLTGGNGYTF. DNA for the CDR3: TGTGCCAGCAGTTTAACAGGGGGCAATGGCTACACCTTC.

V is TRBV19 and J is TRBJ1-2, with D maybe TRBD1 (6 bases). V shed 6 bases and J shed 0 bases, with 8 bases lying between them. Germline CDR1 and CDR2: LNHDA and SQIVND (reference sequence). The CDR3 covers 13 residues. The CDR3, as DNA: TGTGCCAGTAGGAGGACAGCTAACTATGGCTACACCTTC. This codes for CASRRTANYGYTF.

The chain uses TRBV5-1 and TRBJ2-1, with D possibly TRBD2 on 6 matching bases. The germline CDR1 and CDR2 sequences are SGHRS and YFSETQ. V was trimmed by 4 bases and J by 4 bases, leaving 15 bases between them. The CDR3 runs 15 residues. The CDR3, as DNA: TGCGCCAGCAGCCTGACAGTGGGGGGATACAATGAGCAGTTCTTC. The encoded protein is CASSLTVGGYNEQFF.

This clone appeared a single time. This chain connects TRBV5-5 to TRBJ1-6, with 8 bases fitting TRBD1. From germline, CDR1 is SGHKS and CDR2 YYEKEE (reference sequence). V lost 4 bases and J lost 9; bases outside the gene matches: 6. The CDR3 spans 14 residues. This CDR3 is CASSRGQGPSPLHF. The CDR3 DNA reads TGTGCCAGCAGCCGAGGACAGGGACCTTCACCCCTCCACTTT.

This chain connects TRBV15 to TRBJ2-5, with 9 bases matching TRBD2. Germline V gene sequence: CDR1 LNHNV, CDR2 YYDKDF (reference sequence). The V segment lost 5 bases and the J segment 2 bases; nucleotides outside the gene matches: 9. The CDR3 is made up of 16 amino acids. The CDR3 reads CATSRPLAGQQETQYF. CDR3 bases: TGTGCCACCAGCCGCCCGCTAGCGGGGCAACAAGAGACCCAGTACTTC.

The chain uses TRBV2 and TRBJ2-7; perhaps TRBD2 as D (5 bases). The CDR3 sequence is 15 residues long. CDR1 SNHLY and CDR2 FYNNEI come from the germline V gene. Trimming left V 6 bases short and J 2 bases short, with 17 bases between. The CDR3 coding sequence is TGTGCCAGCAGGATAAACGAGGGTGGGCCCTACGAGCAGTACTTC. This translates into CASRINEGGPYEQYF.

The chain combines TRBV5-1 with TRBJ2-2; D uncertain. The CDR3 extends over 15 amino acids. CDR1 is SGHRS, CDR2 YFSETQ, per germline. V dropped 1 base and J dropped 1 base, with 8 bases sitting between them. CDR3 nucleotide sequence: TGCGCCAGCAGCTTGTTCCCCCAGAACACCGGGGAGCTGTTTTTT. Protein: CASSLFPQNTGELFF.

The CDR3 nucleotides are TGTGCCAGCAGTTTACGTGAAAAACTGTTTTTT. Translating it yields CASSLREKLFF. The chain joins TRBV28 to TRBJ1-4; D uncertain. Germline CDR1 MDHEN, CDR2 SYDVKM. V was clipped by 2 bases and J by 7 bases, with 2 bases between them. The CDR3 contains 11 residues.

The chain couples TRBV18 to TRBJ2-3; 10 bases line up with TRBD2. The CDR3 is 16 residues long. Germline V gives CDR1 KGHSH, CDR2 LQKENI. V dropped 4 bases and J dropped 5; count of bases not matched to a gene: 9. CDR3 sequence: CASSRALAGVGDTQYF. In DNA form, the CDR3 reads TGTGCCAGCTCACGGGCGCTAGCGGGAGTGGGAGATACGCAGTATTTT.